Detailed here is one T cell receptor (beta chain). The record originates from a study of blood T cell repertoires in COVID-19. Overall study context: Sites in the United States, Italy and Spain provided acute and convalescent COVID-19 samples. The cDNA or gDNA used as material had been derived from T cells, B-cell-depleted T cells, or PBMCs.

In the original workflow: Amplification with reference gene primers provided the estimates of nucleated cell counts. The repertoire was sequenced with immunoSEQ multiplex PCR; TCRdb's copy has only in-frame clones and lacks some. V, J and clone size are those of that table, while D and trimming were read from the DNA. The sample yields around 190,000 clones, more than 70% seen once. Germline trimming cut 5 bases from V and 4 bases from J; bases unmatched to any gene: 3. Germline assignment: CDR1 ENHRY and CDR2 SYGVKD. CDR3 size: 14 residues. This receptor was obtained from a woman aged 60-75 years with acute or convalescent COVID-19. V and J are TRBV10-3 and TRBJ2-3, with 10 positions matching TRBD2. Material for sequencing was peripheral blood. The CDR3 DNA is TGTGCCATCAGTTCTAGCGGGAGTGCAGATACGCAGTATTTT. It is translated as CAISSSGSADTQYF.